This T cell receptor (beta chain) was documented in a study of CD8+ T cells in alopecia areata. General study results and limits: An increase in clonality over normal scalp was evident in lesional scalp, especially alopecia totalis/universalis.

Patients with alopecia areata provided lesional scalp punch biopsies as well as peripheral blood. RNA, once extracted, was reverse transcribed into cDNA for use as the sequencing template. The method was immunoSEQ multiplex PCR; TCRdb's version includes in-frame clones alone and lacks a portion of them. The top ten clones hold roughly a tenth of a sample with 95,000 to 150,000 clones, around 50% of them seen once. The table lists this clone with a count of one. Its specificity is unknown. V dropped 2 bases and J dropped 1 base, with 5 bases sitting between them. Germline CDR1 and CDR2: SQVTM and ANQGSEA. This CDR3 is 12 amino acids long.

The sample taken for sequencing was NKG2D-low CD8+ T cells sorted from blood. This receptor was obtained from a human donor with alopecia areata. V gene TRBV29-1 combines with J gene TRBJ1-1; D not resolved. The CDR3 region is CSVESWNTEAFF. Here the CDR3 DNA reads TGCAGCGTTGAATCATGGAACACTGAAGCTTTCTTT.